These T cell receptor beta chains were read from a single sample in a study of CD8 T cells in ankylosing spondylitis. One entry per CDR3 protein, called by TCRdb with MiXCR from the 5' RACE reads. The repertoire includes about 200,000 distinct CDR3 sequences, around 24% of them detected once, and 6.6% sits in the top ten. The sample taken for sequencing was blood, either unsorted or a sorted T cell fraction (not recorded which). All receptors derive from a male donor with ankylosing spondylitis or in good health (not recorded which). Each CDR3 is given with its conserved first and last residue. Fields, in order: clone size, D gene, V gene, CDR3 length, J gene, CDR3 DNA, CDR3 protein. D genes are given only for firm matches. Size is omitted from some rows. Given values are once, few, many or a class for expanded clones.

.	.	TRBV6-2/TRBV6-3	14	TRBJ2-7	TGTGCCAGCAGCCGACGGAGGGAGTGGGGTGAGCAGTACTTC	CASSRRREWGEQYF
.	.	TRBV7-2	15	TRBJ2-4	TGTGCCAGCAGCCAAAGGCTAAACAAAGGAATCATTCAGTACTTC	CASSQRLNKGIIQYF
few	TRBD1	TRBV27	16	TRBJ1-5	TGTGCCAGCAGTACCAGACAGGGAGTGAGCAATCAGCCCCAGCATTTT	CASSTRQGVSNQPQHF
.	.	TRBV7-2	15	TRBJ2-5	TGTGCCAGCAGCCCATCCAGAGGGGTGTGGGAGACCCAGTACTTC	CASSPSRGVWETQYF
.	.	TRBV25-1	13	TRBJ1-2	TGTGCCAGCAGCTCTTCTCTGGGCCATGGCTACACCTTC	CASSSSLGHGYTF
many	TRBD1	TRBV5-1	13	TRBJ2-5	TGCGCCAGCAGCTCCGGGACAGAAGAGACCCAGTACTTC	CASSSGTEETQYF
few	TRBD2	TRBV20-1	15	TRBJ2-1	TGCAGTGCTAGAGGAACTAGCGCAGGGTACAATGAGCAGTTCTTC	CSARGTSAGYNEQFF
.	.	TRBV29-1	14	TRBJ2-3	TGCAGCGCCAGAACAGGGTCTAGCACAGATACGCAGTATTTT	CSARTGSSTDTQYF
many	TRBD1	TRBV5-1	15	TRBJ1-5	TGCGCCAGCAGCCCGACAGGGTTCAGCAATCAGCCCCAGCATTTT	CASSPTGFSNQPQHF
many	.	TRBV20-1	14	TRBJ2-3	TGCAGTGCTAGAGATCCCAGGGGGGCAGATACGCAGTATTTT	CSARDPRGADTQYF
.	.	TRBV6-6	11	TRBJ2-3	TGTGCCAGTTTAGCCATGGATACGCAGTATTTT	CASLAMDTQYF
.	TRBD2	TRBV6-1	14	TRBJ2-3	TGTGCCAGCAGTGGGGGACTAGCGGGTGATACGCAGTATTTT	CASSGGLAGDTQYF